A selection of T cell receptor beta chains follows, all from one sample in a study of T cells after posttransplantation cyclophosphamide. This table comes from immunoSEQ multiplex PCR, and its TCRdb copy is limited to in-frame clones, with some not included. The table includes several thousand clones, approximately 1.8% detected once. The sequencing used PBMCs, collected approximately 35 weeks after a stem cell transplant with posttransplant cyclophosphamide. Every receptor here comes from a male patient in his 30s who received an allogeneic stem cell transplant from a related donor, was CMV-positive, and had no GVHD. Some of these T cells may belong to the graft donor. Each CDR3 is given with its conserved first and last residue. Fields, in order: clone size, V gene, J gene, D gene, CDR3 DNA, CDR3 protein. A D gene is named only where the DNA matches it firmly. Size tells how often a clone was seen (once, few, many) or the class of an expanded clone, and some rows leave it out.

clone_size: NA
v_call: TRBV2
j_call: TRBJ2-4
d_call: TRBD2
cdr3_nt: TGTGCCAGCAGGGAGACGGGGGGGAACATTCAGTACTTC
cdr3_aa: CASRETGGNIQYF

clone_size: few
v_call: TRBV18
j_call: TRBJ2-4
d_call: TRBD2
cdr3_nt: TGTGCCAGCTCACAGGCCGGGACTACCGCCGGGGGTTTAGCCAAAAACATTCAGTACTTC
cdr3_aa: CASSQAGTTAGGLAKNIQYF

clone_size: NA
v_call: TRBV18
j_call: TRBJ2-7
d_call: NA
cdr3_nt: TGTGCCAGCTCACCTACAGGATACAACTACGAGCAGTACTTC
cdr3_aa: CASSPTGYNYEQYF

clone_size: NA
v_call: TRBV6-5
j_call: TRBJ2-7
d_call: TRBD1
cdr3_nt: TGTGCCAGCAGAGGGACAGGGTCGTACGAGCAGTACTTC
cdr3_aa: CASRGTGSYEQYF

clone_size: few
v_call: TRBV27
j_call: TRBJ1-2
d_call: TRBD1
cdr3_nt: TGTGCCAGCAGTTATCAGGGGGCTGGAGGGTATGGCTACACCTTC
cdr3_aa: CASSYQGAGGYGYTF

clone_size: few
v_call: TRBV5-4
j_call: TRBJ1-2
d_call: TRBD1
cdr3_nt: TGTGCCAGCAGCTTAGGCAGGGGGCAATATGGCTACACCTTC
cdr3_aa: CASSLGRGQYGYTF

clone_size: NA
v_call: TRBV7-2
j_call: TRBJ1-3
d_call: NA
cdr3_nt: TGTGCCAGCAGCCCCCAAGGAAACACCATATATTTT
cdr3_aa: CASSPQGNTIYF

clone_size: few
v_call: TRBV5-5
j_call: TRBJ1-3
d_call: NA
cdr3_nt: TGTGCCAGCAGCTCAGGGGCGGCTGATGGAAACACCATATATTTT
cdr3_aa: CASSSGAADGNTIYF

clone_size: few
v_call: TRBV12-5
j_call: TRBJ1-1
d_call: NA
cdr3_nt: TGTGCTAGTGGTTTGGTAGTCCGAAGCGGGTCGGGGACTGAAGCTTTCTTT
cdr3_aa: CASGLVVRSGSGTEAFF

clone_size: few
v_call: TRBV27
j_call: TRBJ2-7
d_call: TRBD2
cdr3_nt: TGTGCCAGCAGATCTTTCGGACTAGCGCTCTACGAGCAGTACTTC
cdr3_aa: CASRSFGLALYEQYF

clone_size: medium-sized
v_call: TRBV28
j_call: TRBJ1-2
d_call: TRBD1
cdr3_nt: TGTGCCAGCAGTCCAGGGACAGCTTTCTATGGCTACACCTTC
cdr3_aa: CASSPGTAFYGYTF

clone_size: NA
v_call: TRBV7-9
j_call: TRBJ1-4
d_call: TRBD1
cdr3_nt: TGTGCCAGCAGCCCCGGGACAGGGCTTGAAAAACTGTTTTTT
cdr3_aa: CASSPGTGLEKLFF

clone_size: few
v_call: TRBV4-1
j_call: TRBJ2-3
d_call: TRBD2
cdr3_nt: TGCGCCAGCAGCCAAGAGGGCACGACTAGCGGTTACACAGATACGCAGTATTTT
cdr3_aa: CASSQEGTTSGYTDTQYF

clone_size: NA
v_call: TRBV7-3
j_call: TRBJ2-1
d_call: NA
cdr3_nt: TGTGCCAGCAGCTTACAGGGTTACAATGAGCAGTTCTTC
cdr3_aa: CASSLQGYNEQFF